The clone carrying this TCR beta chain was picked up many times. Its antigen remains unidentified. Amplification from RNA transcripts yielded the TCR beta CDR3 regions. HTBI primers were employed in first-round RT-PCR, then a second-round multiplex PCR followed. Each CDR3 protein gets one entry after TCRdb re-called the multiplex PCR reads with MiXCR. Among roughly 400,000 distinct CDR3 sequences listed, about 16% were seen once. The data are from a study of Graves' ophthalmopathy and Graves' hyperthyroidism. Study outcomes and limitations: Sensitivity of roughly 71% and specificity of 72% to 80% were achieved by the model that predicted ophthalmopathy progression. Most expanded thyroid clonotypes above 0.001 frequency also appeared in blood.

Among the exclusions were patients with other autoimmune diseases, uncontrolled infections, pregnancy or lactation. Clinicians made diagnoses from clinical symptoms, serum thyroxine, TRAb, thyroid ultrasound and orbital computed tomography. Germline-derived CDR1 and CDR2 are SNHLY and FYNNEI. The CDR3 covers 14 residues. Unmatched junction bases numbered 8, after V lost 4 bases and J lost 6 bases. This receptor was identified in a woman under 30 with stable Graves' hyperthyroidism. The rearrangement links TRBV2 to TRBJ1-1; 7 nucleotides agree with TRBD1. Sequencing was carried out using peripheral blood. The CDR3 loop is CASSATGTAAEAFF. Written as DNA, the CDR3 is TGTGCCAGCAGTGCTACCGGGACAGCGGCTGAAGCTTTCTTT.